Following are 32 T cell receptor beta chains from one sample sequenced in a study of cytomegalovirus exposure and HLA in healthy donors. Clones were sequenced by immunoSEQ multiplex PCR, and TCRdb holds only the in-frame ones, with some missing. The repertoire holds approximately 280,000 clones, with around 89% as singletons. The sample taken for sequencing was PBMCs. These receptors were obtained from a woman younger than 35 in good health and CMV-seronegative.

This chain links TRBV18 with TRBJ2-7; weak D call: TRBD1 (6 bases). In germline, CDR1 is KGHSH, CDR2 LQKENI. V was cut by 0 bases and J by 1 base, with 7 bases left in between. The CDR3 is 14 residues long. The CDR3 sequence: CASSPPGQSYEQYF. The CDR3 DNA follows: TGTGCCAGCTCACCACCTGGACAGTCCTACGAGCAGTACTTC.

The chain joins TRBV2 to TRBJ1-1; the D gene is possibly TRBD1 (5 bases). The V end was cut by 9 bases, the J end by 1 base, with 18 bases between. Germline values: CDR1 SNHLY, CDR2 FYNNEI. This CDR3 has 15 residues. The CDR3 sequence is CARARGELKNTEAFF. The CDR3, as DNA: TGTGCCAGGGCCCGGGGGGAACTAAAGAACACTGAAGCTTTCTTT. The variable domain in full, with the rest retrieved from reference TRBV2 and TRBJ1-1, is EPEVTQTPSHQVTQMGQEVILRCVPISNHLYFYWYRQILGQKVEFLVSFYNNEISEKSEIFDDQFSVERPDGSNFTLKIRSTKLEDSAMYFCARARGELKNTEAFFGQGTRLTVV.

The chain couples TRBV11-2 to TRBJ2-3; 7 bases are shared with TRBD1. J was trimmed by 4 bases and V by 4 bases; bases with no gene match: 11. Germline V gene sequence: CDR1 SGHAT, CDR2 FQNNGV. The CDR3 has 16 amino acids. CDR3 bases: TGTGCCAGCAGCTCGCGATCGGACAGGACAGCAGATACGCAGTATTTT. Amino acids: CASSSRSDRTADTQYF.

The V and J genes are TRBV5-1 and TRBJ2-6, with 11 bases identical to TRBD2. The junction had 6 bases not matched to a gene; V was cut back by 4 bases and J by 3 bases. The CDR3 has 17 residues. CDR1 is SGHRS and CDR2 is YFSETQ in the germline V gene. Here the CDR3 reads CASSKLAGVGGANVLTF. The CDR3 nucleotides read TGCGCCAGCAGCAAACTAGCGGGAGTAGGTGGGGCCAACGTCCTGACTTTC. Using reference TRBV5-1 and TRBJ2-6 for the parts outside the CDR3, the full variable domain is KAGVTQTPRYLIKTRGQQVTLSCSPISGHRSVSWYQQTPGQGLQFLFEYFSETQRNKGNFPGRFSGRQFSNSRSEMNVSTLELGDSALYLCASSKLAGVGGANVLTFGAGSRLTVL.

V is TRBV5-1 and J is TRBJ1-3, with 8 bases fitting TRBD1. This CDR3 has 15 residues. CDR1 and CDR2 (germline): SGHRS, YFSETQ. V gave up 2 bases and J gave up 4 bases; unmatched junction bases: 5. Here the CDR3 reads CASSFGTGRGNTIYF. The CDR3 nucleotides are TGCGCCAGCAGCTTCGGGACAGGACGGGGAAACACCATATATTTT.

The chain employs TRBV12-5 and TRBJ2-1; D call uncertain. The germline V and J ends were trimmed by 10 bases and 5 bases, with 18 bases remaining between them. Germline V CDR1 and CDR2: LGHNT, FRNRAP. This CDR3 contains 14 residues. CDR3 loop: CATSHPGNNNEQFF. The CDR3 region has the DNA TGTGCTACCTCACACCCAGGTAATAACAATGAGCAGTTCTTC. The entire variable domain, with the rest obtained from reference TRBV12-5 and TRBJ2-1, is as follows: DARVTQTPRHKVTEMGQEVTMRCQPILGHNTVFWYRQTMMQGLELLAYFRNRAPLDDSGMPKDRFSAEMPDATLATLKIQPSEPRDSAVYFCATSHPGNNNEQFFGPGTRLTVL.

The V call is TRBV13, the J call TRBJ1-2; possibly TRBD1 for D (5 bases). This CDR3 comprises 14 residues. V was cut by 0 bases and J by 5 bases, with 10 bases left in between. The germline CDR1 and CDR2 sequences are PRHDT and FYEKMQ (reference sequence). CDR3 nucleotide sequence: TGTGCCAGCAGCTTAGGGCGGGGCGGATATGGCTACACCTTC. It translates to CASSLGRGGYGYTF. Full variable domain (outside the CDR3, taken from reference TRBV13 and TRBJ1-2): AAGVIQSPRHLIKEKRETATLKCYPIPRHDTVYWYQQGPGQDPQFLISFYEKMQSDKGSIPDRFSAQQFSDYHSELNMSSLELGDSALYFCASSLGRGGYGYTFGSGTRLTVV.

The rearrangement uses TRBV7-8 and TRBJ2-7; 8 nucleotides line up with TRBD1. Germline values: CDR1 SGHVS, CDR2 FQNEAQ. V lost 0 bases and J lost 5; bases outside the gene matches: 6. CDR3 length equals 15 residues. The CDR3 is CASSLARTGSNEQYF. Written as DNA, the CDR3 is TGTGCCAGCAGCTTAGCCCGGACAGGGTCAAACGAGCAGTACTTC.

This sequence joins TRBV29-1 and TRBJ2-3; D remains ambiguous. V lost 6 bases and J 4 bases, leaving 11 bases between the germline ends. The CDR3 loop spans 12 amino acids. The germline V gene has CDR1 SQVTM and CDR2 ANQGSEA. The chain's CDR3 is CSVLNPADTQYF. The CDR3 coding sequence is TGCAGCGTCCTAAACCCCGCAGATACGCAGTATTTT.

The CDR3 sequence is CASRPGQGLAGNQPQHF. CDR3 nucleotides: TGTGCCAGTAGACCGGGACAGGGGTTAGCGGGCAATCAGCCCCAGCATTTT. V is TRBV27 and J is TRBJ1-5; 10 nucleotides agree with TRBD1. J was trimmed by 2 bases and V by 9 bases; bases with no gene match: 13. Germline CDR1 is MNHEY and CDR2 is SMNVEV (reference sequence). There are 17 residues in the CDR3.

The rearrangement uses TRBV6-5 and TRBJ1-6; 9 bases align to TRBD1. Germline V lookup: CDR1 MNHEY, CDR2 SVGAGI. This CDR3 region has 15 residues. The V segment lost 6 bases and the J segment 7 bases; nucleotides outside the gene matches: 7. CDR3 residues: CASRLDRGLNSPLHF. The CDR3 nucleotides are TGTGCCAGCAGATTGGACAGGGGATTAAATTCACCCCTCCACTTT.

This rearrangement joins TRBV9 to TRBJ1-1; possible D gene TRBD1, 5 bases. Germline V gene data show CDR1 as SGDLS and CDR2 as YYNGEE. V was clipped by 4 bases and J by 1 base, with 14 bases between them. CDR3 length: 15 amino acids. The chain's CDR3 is CASSTDTRENTEAFF. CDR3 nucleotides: TGTGCCAGCAGCACCGACACCAGGGAGAACACTGAAGCTTTCTTT.

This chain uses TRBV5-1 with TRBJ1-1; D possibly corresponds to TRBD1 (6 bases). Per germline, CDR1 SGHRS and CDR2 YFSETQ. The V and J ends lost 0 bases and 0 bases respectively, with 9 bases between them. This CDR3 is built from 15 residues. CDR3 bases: TGCGCCAGCAGCTTGGCACAGGGAATGAACACTGAAGCTTTCTTT. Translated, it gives CASSLAQGMNTEAFF.

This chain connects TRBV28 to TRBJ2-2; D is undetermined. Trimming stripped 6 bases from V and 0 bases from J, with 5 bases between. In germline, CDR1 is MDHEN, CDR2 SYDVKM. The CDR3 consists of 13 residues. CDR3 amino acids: CASSSANTGELFF. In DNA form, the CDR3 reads TGTGCCAGCAGCTCCGCGAACACCGGGGAGCTGTTTTTT.

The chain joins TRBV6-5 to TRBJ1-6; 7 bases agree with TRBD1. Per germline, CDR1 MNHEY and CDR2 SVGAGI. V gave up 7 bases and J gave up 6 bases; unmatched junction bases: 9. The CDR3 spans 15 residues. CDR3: CASTQWSGGNSPLHF. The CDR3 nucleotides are TGTGCCAGCACCCAGTGGTCAGGGGGTAATTCACCCCTCCACTTT.

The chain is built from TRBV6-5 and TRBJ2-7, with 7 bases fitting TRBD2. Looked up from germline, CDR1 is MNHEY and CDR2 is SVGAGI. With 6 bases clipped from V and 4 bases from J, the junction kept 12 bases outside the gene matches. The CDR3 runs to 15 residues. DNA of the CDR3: TGTGCCAGCAGCCCCCCAGGGCGGGAGTCTTACGAGCAGTACTTC. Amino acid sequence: CASSPPGRESYEQYF.

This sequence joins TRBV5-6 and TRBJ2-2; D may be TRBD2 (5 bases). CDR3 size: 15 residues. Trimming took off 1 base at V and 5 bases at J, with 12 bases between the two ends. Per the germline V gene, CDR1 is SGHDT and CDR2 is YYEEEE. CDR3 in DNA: TGTGCCAGCAGCTTGTCAGGACTCAGGACCGGGGAGCTGTTTTTT. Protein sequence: CASSLSGLRTGELFF.

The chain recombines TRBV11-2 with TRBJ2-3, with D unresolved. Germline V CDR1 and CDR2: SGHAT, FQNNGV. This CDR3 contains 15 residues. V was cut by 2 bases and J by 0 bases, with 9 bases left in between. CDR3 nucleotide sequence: TGTGCCAGCAGCTTAATAGGAGTGAGCACAGATACGCAGTATTTT. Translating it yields CASSLIGVSTDTQYF.

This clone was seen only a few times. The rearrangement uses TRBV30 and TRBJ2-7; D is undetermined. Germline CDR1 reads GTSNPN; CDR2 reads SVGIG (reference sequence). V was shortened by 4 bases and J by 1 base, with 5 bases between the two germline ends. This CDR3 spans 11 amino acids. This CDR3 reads CAWISSYEQYF. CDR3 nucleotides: TGTGCCTGGATTTCTTCCTACGAGCAGTACTTC. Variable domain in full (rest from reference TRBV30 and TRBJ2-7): SQTIHQWPATLVQPVGSPLSLECTVEGTSNPNLYWYRQAAGRGLQLLFYSVGIGQISSEVPQNLSASRPQDRQFILSSKKLLLSDSGFYLCAWISSYEQYFGPGTRLTVT.

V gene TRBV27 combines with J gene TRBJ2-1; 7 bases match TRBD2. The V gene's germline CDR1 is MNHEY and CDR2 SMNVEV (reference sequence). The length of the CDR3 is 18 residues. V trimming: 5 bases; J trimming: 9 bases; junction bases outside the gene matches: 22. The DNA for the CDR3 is TGTGCCAGCAGTGCGTCCGGGATTTTCGCGGGAGTGGTCTTTGAGCAGTTCTTC. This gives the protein CASSASGIFAGVVFEQFF.

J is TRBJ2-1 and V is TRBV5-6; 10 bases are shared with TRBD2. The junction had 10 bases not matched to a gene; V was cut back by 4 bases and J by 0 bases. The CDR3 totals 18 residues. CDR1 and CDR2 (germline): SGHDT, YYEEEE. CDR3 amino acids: CASSPRALAGDSYNEQFF. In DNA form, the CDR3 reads TGTGCCAGCAGCCCTCGCGCTCTAGCGGGAGACTCCTACAATGAGCAGTTCTTC.

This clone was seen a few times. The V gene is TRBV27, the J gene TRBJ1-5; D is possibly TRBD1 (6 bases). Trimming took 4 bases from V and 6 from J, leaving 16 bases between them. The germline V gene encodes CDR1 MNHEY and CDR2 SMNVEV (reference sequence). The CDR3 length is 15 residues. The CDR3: CASSSRGGGGQPQHF. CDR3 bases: TGTGCCAGCAGTTCCCGGGGTGGGGGCGGTCAGCCCCAGCATTTT.

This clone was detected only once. The CDR3 DNA is TGCGCCAGCAGCCCAGAGGGGGCCTTGGAGACCCAGTACTTC. It codes for CASSPEGALETQYF. The chain carries TRBV4-3 and TRBJ2-5; 7 bases match TRBD1. The V segment lost 4 bases and the J segment 5 bases; nucleotides outside the gene matches: 7. This CDR3 region has 14 residues. In germline, CDR1 is LGHNA, CDR2 YSLEER.

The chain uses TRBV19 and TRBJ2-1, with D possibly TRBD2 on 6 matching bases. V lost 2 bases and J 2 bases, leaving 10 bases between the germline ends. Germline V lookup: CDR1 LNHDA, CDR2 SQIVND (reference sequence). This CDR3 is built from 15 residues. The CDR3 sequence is CASSIPAGTYNEQFF. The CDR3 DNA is TGTGCCAGTAGTATACCAGCGGGTACCTACAATGAGCAGTTCTTC.

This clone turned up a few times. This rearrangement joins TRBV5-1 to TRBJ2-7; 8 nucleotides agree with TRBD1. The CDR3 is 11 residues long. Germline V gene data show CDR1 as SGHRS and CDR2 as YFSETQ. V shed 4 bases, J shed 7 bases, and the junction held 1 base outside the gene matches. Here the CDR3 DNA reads TGCGCCAGCAGCAGGGACAGGGAGCAGTACTTC. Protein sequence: CASSRDREQYF.

As DNA, the CDR3 is TGCGCCAGCAGCCTAGGACAGTTCGGGAATCAGCCCCAGCATTTT. Its translation is CASSLGQFGNQPQHF. The chain uses TRBV4-1 and TRBJ1-5; perhaps TRBD1 as D (6 bases). V shed 4 bases and J shed 4 bases, with 14 bases lying between them. The V gene's germline CDR1 is MGHRA and CDR2 YSYEKL. The CDR3 spans 15 residues.

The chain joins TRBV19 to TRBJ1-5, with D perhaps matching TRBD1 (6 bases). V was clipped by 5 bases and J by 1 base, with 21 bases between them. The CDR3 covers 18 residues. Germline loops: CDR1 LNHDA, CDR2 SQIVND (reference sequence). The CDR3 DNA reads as TGTGCCAGTAGTTTCGACGGGACACAACCCTGGAGCAATCAGCCCCAGCATTTT. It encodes CASSFDGTQPWSNQPQHF.

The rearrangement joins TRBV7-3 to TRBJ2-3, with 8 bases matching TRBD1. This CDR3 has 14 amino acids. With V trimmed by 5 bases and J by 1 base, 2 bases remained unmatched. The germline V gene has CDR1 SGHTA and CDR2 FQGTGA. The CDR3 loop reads CASSPGQGTDTQYF. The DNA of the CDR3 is TGTGCCAGCAGCCCGGGACAGGGCACAGATACGCAGTATTTT. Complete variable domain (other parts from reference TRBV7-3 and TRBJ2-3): GAGVSQTPSNKVTEKGKYVELRCDPISGHTALYWYRQSLGQGPEFLIYFQGTGAADDSGLPNDRFFAVRPEGSVSTLKIQRTERGDSAVYLCASSPGQGTDTQYFGPGTRLTVL.

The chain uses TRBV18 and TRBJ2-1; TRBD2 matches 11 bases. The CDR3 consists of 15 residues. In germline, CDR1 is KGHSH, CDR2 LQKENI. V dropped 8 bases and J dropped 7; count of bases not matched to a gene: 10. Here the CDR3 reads CASTTLLAGGNEQFF. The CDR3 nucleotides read TGTGCCAGCACGACCCTGCTAGCGGGAGGAAATGAGCAGTTCTTC. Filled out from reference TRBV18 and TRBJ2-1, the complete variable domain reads NAGVMQNPRHLVRRRGQEARLRCSPMKGHSHVYWYRQLPEEGLKFMVYLQKENIIDESGMPKERFSAEFPKEGPSILRIQQVVRGDSAAYFCASTTLLAGGNEQFFGPGTRLTVL.

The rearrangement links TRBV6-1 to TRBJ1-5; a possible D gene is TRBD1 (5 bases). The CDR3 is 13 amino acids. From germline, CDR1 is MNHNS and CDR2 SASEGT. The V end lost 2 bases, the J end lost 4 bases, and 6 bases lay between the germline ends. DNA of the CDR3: TGTGCCAGCAGTGAAACAGGAAATCAGCCCCAGCATTTT. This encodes CASSETGNQPQHF.

The CDR3 sequence: CASSTIPTGTGNIQYF. In nucleotides, the CDR3 is TGTGCCAGCAGCACCATACCCACCGGGACAGGGAACATTCAGTACTTC. The chain recombines TRBV5-6 with TRBJ2-4; 9 bases map to TRBD1. The CDR3 sequence is 16 residues long. The germline V gene encodes CDR1 SGHDT and CDR2 YYEEEE. V was pared by 4 bases and J by 7 bases, with 12 bases of the junction left unmatched.

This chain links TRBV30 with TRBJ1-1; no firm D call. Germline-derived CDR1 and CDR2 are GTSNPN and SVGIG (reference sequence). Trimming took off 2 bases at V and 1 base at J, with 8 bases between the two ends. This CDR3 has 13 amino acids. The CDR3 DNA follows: TGTGCCTGGAGTAATCACGGGAACACTGAAGCTTTCTTT. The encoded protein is CAWSNHGNTEAFF.